The entry below describes one TCR beta chain. Other nucleotide sequences from this sample produce the same CDR3. Trimming took off 5 bases at V and 5 bases at J, with 9 bases between the two ends. This CDR3 has 12 amino acids. Germline V gene sequence: CDR1 MNHEY, CDR2 SVGAGI. TCRdb keeps only in-frame clones here, not all; method: immunoSEQ multiplex PCR. The sample lists 120,000 or so clones; 92% were seen once. The data derive from a study of T cell responses to AZD1222 COVID-19 vaccine. V usage is TRBV6-5 and J usage is TRBJ1-1; maybe TRBD1 (5 bases). This TCR was sampled from an adult who received the AZD1222 COVID-19 vaccine. Source: peripheral blood, taken 28 days after the second AZD1222 dose. The CDR3 loop reads CASSRGDTEAFF. DNA of the CDR3: TGTGCCAGCAGTAGGGGAGATACTGAAGCTTTCTTT.